Listed below are T cell receptor beta chains from one sample, sequenced in a study of tumor-infiltrating lymphocytes in primary liver carcinoma. MiXCR was run by TCRdb on the multiplex PCR reads, yielding one entry per CDR3 protein. The table records fewer than 80,000 distinct CDR3 sequences, 69% of them present only once. The material sequenced was tumor-adjacent normal liver tissue. These receptor sequences come from a middle-aged man with primary liver carcinoma and hepatitis B virus infection. Each CDR3 is given with its conserved first and last residue. The D gene is left open where the match is weak. Size tells how often a clone was seen (once, few, many) or the class of an expanded clone, and some rows leave it out.

>TRBJ2-3|many|.|TRBV12-3/TRBV12-4
CASSLAGGNTDTQYF
TGTGCCAGCAGTTTAGCGGGAGGAAACACAGATACGCAGTATTTT
>TRBJ2-1|.|.|TRBV4-3
CTSSSRLSNEQFF
TGCACCAGCAGCTCCAGGCTCTCTAATGAGCAGTTCTTC
>TRBJ2-1|once|.|TRBV6-2/TRBV6-3
CASSYRPHSREQFF
TGTGCCAGCAGTTACAGGCCTCATAGTAGGGAGCAGTTCTTC
>TRBJ2-3|many|.|TRBV5-4
CASSSSGGSTDTQYF
TGTGCCAGCAGCTCGAGCGGAGGGAGCACAGATACGCAGTATTTT
>TRBJ2-3|.|TRBD2|TRBV4-3
CTSSQPSFGTSGSYGEIDTQYF
TGCACCAGCAGCCAACCTTCTTTCGGGACTAGCGGGAGTTACGGGGAAATAGATACGCAGTATTTT
>TRBJ2-1|many|.|TRBV5-6
CASSLTSGEVHEQFF
TGTGCCAGCAGCTTGACGTCAGGGGAAGTGCATGAGCAGTTCTTC
>TRBJ2-5|.|TRBD2|TRBV4-3
CANSQGVAGGRETQYF
TGCGCCAACAGCCAGGGAGTAGCGGGAGGTAGGGAGACCCAGTACTTC
>TRBJ1-4|medium-sized|.|TRBV11-2
CASSADLSEKLFF
TGTGCCAGCAGCGCGGACCTAAGCGAAAAACTGTTTTTT
>TRBJ1-5|.|.|TRBV10-3
CASRSGLEGNQPQHF
TGTGCCAGTCGTTCAGGGTTGGAGGGCAATCAGCCCCAGCATTTT
>TRBJ2-7|.|TRBD1|TRBV2
CASSVGTAAYEQYF
TGTGCCAGCAGTGTCGGGACAGCGGCCTACGAGCAGTACTTC
>TRBJ2-1|once|.|TRBV6-5
CASRQGSYNEQFF
TGTGCCAGCAGACAGGGAAGCTACAATGAGCAGTTCTTC
>TRBJ2-1|once|TRBD2|TRBV6-5
CASSWREGDEQFF
TGTGCCAGCAGTTGGCGGGAGGGCGACGAGCAGTTCTTC
>TRBJ2-2|.|.|TRBV5-6
CASSLKRAHTGELLF
TGTGCCAGCAGCTTGAAAAGGGCGCACACCGGGGAGCTGCTTTTT
>TRBJ1-5|many|.|TRBV11-2
CASSLGQQLNQPQHF
TGTGCCAGCAGCCTAGGGCAACAGCTCAATCAGCCCCAGCATTTT
>TRBJ2-7|.|.|TRBV5-5
CASSLGHLLYEQYF
TGTGCCAGCAGCTTGGGTCACCTTCTCTACGAGCAGTACTTC
>TRBJ2-5|.|.|TRBV12-3/TRBV12-4
CASSRRTLWETQYF
TGTGCCAGCAGTCGCCGGACCCTCTGGGAGACCCAGTACTTC
>TRBJ2-6|many|.|TRBV30
CAWSWGGGANVLTF
TGTGCCTGGAGCTGGGGAGGTGGGGCCAACGTCCTGACTTTC
>TRBJ2-5|.|.|TRBV5-1
CVSSLEGAGETQYF
TGCGTCAGCAGCTTGGAGGGGGCTGGGGAGACCCAGTACTTC
>TRBJ2-5|many|TRBD2|TRBV12-3/TRBV12-4
CASSPRGPSGNETQYF
TGTGCCAGCAGCCCTAGGGGCCCTAGCGGGAACGAGACCCAGTACTTC
>TRBJ2-7|.|TRBD1|TRBV6-1
CAGSDLTGVGEQYF
TGTGCCGGCAGTGACTTGACAGGGGTGGGCGAGCAGTACTTC
>TRBJ2-3|many|.|TRBV5-1
CASSLSDLDTQYF
TGCGCCAGCAGCCTCAGTGATCTGGATACGCAGTATTTT
>TRBJ2-7|.|.|TRBV29-1
CSVEEAKEYF
TGCAGCGTTGAAGAGGCCAAGGAGTACTTC